Listed below are T cell receptor beta chains from one sample, sequenced in a study of siplizumab effects on memory and regulatory T cells. Data came from immunoSEQ multiplex PCR; TCRdb stores just in-frame clones and leaves some out. The data hold around 100,000 clones, with over 90% observed a single time. The specimen was Tregs sorted from blood. The receptors here all came from a human donor in good health. CDR3s include the opening cysteine and the closing phenylalanine or tryptophan. Fields, in order: D gene, V gene, J gene, clone size, CDR3 protein, CDR3 DNA. A D gene is named only where the DNA matches it firmly. Expanded clones get a size class; other rows say once, few or many, or leave the size out.

d_call: TRBD2; v_call: TRBV4-1; j_call: TRBJ2-7; clone_size: .; cdr3_aa: CASSLRRGGAHEQYF; cdr3_nt: TGCGCCAGCAGCCTCCGACGCGGGGGGGCCCACGAGCAGTACTTC
d_call: .; v_call: TRBV19; j_call: TRBJ1-2; clone_size: .; cdr3_aa: CASRLRDGINYGYTF; cdr3_nt: TGTGCCAGTAGGTTGCGGGACGGTATAAACTATGGCTACACCTTC
d_call: TRBD1; v_call: TRBV18; j_call: TRBJ1-3; clone_size: .; cdr3_aa: CASSPLDRGGNTIYF; cdr3_nt: TGTGCCAGCTCACCCCTCGACAGGGGTGGAAACACCATATATTTT
d_call: .; v_call: TRBV29-1; j_call: TRBJ2-7; clone_size: .; cdr3_aa: CSVSWEDEQYF; cdr3_nt: TGCAGCGTTTCGTGGGAGGACGAGCAGTACTTC
d_call: TRBD1; v_call: TRBV13; j_call: TRBJ1-4; clone_size: .; cdr3_aa: CASSSIRGANEKLFF; cdr3_nt: TGTGCCAGCAGCTCAATCAGGGGGGCTAATGAAAAACTGTTTTTT
d_call: .; v_call: TRBV21-1; j_call: TRBJ2-7; clone_size: .; cdr3_aa: CASSKRDRVKQYF; cdr3_nt: TGTGCCAGCAGCAAACGGGACAGGGTTAAGCAGTACTTC
d_call: TRBD2; v_call: TRBV5-1; j_call: TRBJ2-5; clone_size: once; cdr3_aa: CASSAGLVGGGETQYF; cdr3_nt: TGCGCCAGCAGCGCCGGACTAGTCGGGGGTGGAGAGACCCAGTACTTC
d_call: .; v_call: TRBV5-1; j_call: TRBJ2-3; clone_size: once; cdr3_aa: CASESDRTSTDTQYF; cdr3_nt: TGCGCCAGCGAATCGGACAGAACTAGCACAGATACGCAGTATTTT
d_call: .; v_call: TRBV7-9; j_call: TRBJ2-6; clone_size: .; cdr3_aa: CASSLRAPGANVLTF; cdr3_nt: TGTGCCAGCAGCTTAAGGGCGCCGGGGGCCAACGTCCTGACTTTC
d_call: .; v_call: TRBV9; j_call: TRBJ1-1; clone_size: .; cdr3_aa: CASSVQGSTEAFF; cdr3_nt: TGTGCCAGCAGCGTGCAGGGGTCCACTGAAGCTTTCTTT
d_call: TRBD1; v_call: TRBV7-2; j_call: TRBJ1-5; clone_size: .; cdr3_aa: CASSLGQLSNQPQHF; cdr3_nt: TGTGCCAGCAGCTTGGGACAGCTTAGCAATCAGCCCCAGCATTTT
d_call: .; v_call: TRBV7-3; j_call: TRBJ2-1; clone_size: .; cdr3_aa: CASSLTGGNEQFF; cdr3_nt: TGTGCCAGCAGCTTAACGGGGGGTAATGAGCAGTTCTTC
d_call: .; v_call: TRBV4-3; j_call: TRBJ1-4; clone_size: .; cdr3_aa: CASSQYRRQMNEKLFF; cdr3_nt: TGCGCCAGCAGCCAGTATCGGAGACAAATGAATGAAAAACTGTTTTTT
d_call: TRBD2; v_call: TRBV14; j_call: TRBJ2-3; clone_size: .; cdr3_aa: CASSLILGTSGRRTDTQYF; cdr3_nt: TGTGCCAGCAGCCTCATCCTTGGGACTAGCGGGAGGCGCACAGATACGCAGTATTTT
d_call: TRBD2; v_call: TRBV18; j_call: TRBJ2-2; clone_size: .; cdr3_aa: CASSPLVAGNTGELFF; cdr3_nt: TGTGCCAGCTCACCGTTAGTAGCGGGGAACACCGGGGAGCTGTTTTTT
d_call: TRBD2; v_call: TRBV5-1; j_call: TRBJ2-1; clone_size: .; cdr3_aa: CASSPGLAGYNEQFF; cdr3_nt: TGCGCCAGCAGCCCAGGACTAGCGGGTTACAATGAGCAGTTCTTC
d_call: .; v_call: TRBV9; j_call: TRBJ2-7; clone_size: .; cdr3_aa: CASSPDGGPRTYEQYF; cdr3_nt: TGTGCCAGCAGCCCCGATGGGGGCCCTAGGACCTACGAGCAGTACTTC
d_call: .; v_call: TRBV7-9; j_call: TRBJ2-5; clone_size: .; cdr3_aa: CASSLGLANQETQYF; cdr3_nt: TGTGCCAGCAGCTTAGGTCTAGCGAACCAAGAGACCCAGTACTTC
d_call: .; v_call: TRBV30; j_call: TRBJ2-3; clone_size: .; cdr3_aa: CAWNGLLGDTQYF; cdr3_nt: TGTGCCTGGAACGGGCTACTAGGAGATACGCAGTATTTT
d_call: TRBD1; v_call: TRBV19; j_call: TRBJ2-5; clone_size: .; cdr3_aa: CASAGQGETQYF; cdr3_nt: TGTGCCAGCGCTGGACAGGGAGAGACCCAGTACTTC
d_call: .; v_call: TRBV2; j_call: TRBJ2-6; clone_size: .; cdr3_aa: CASSFLQDSGANVLTF; cdr3_nt: TGTGCCAGCAGTTTTCTCCAGGACTCTGGGGCCAACGTCCTGACTTTC
d_call: .; v_call: TRBV5-1; j_call: TRBJ2-4; clone_size: .; cdr3_aa: CASSLIPGENIQYF; cdr3_nt: TGCGCCAGCAGCTTGATTCCAGGTGAAAACATTCAGTACTTC
d_call: TRBD1; v_call: TRBV5-1; j_call: TRBJ1-2; clone_size: .; cdr3_aa: CASSRSKDGPGQGGPSGYTF; cdr3_nt: TGCGCCAGCAGCCGTTCCAAAGACGGCCCGGGACAGGGGGGGCCTTCTGGCTACACCTTC
d_call: .; v_call: TRBV29-1; j_call: TRBJ2-5; clone_size: .; cdr3_aa: CSVVTDGQETQYF; cdr3_nt: TGCAGCGTTGTTACGGACGGACAAGAGACCCAGTACTTC
d_call: .; v_call: TRBV30; j_call: TRBJ2-7; clone_size: .; cdr3_aa: CAWSVRGTPYEQYF; cdr3_nt: TGTGCCTGGAGTGTACGGGGTACACCCTACGAGCAGTACTTC
d_call: TRBD2; v_call: TRBV6-6; j_call: TRBJ2-1; clone_size: .; cdr3_aa: CASRKGLATQRGEQFF; cdr3_nt: TGTGCCAGCAGGAAGGGACTAGCGACTCAACGGGGTGAGCAGTTCTTC
d_call: .; v_call: TRBV6-5; j_call: TRBJ2-7; clone_size: .; cdr3_aa: CASSYSPLLGEHF; cdr3_nt: TGTGCCAGCAGTTACTCTCCCCTTCTTGGGGAGCACTTC
d_call: .; v_call: TRBV30; j_call: TRBJ1-1; clone_size: few; cdr3_aa: CAWSWLTTEAFF; cdr3_nt: TGTGCCTGGAGTTGGCTTACCACTGAAGCTTTCTTT
d_call: TRBD1; v_call: TRBV19; j_call: TRBJ1-5; clone_size: .; cdr3_aa: CASSAPRGRGSNQPQHF; cdr3_nt: TGTGCCAGTAGTGCACCCAGGGGGCGGGGGAGCAATCAGCCCCAGCATTTT
d_call: TRBD1; v_call: TRBV6-1; j_call: TRBJ1-4; clone_size: .; cdr3_aa: CASKFRGQRNEKLFF; cdr3_nt: TGTGCCAGCAAATTTAGGGGACAGCGTAATGAAAAACTGTTTTTT
d_call: TRBD2; v_call: TRBV5-6; j_call: TRBJ2-1; clone_size: .; cdr3_aa: CASSSIAGFYNEQFF; cdr3_nt: TGTGCCAGCAGCTCGATAGCGGGATTCTACAATGAGCAGTTCTTC
d_call: TRBD1; v_call: TRBV10-3; j_call: TRBJ2-6; clone_size: .; cdr3_aa: CAISRTGPSGANVLTF; cdr3_nt: TGTGCCATCAGCCGGACAGGTCCCTCTGGGGCCAACGTCCTGACTTTC
d_call: .; v_call: TRBV6-1; j_call: TRBJ1-1; clone_size: .; cdr3_aa: CASSLDRMNTEAFF; cdr3_nt: TGTGCCAGCAGTCTGGACAGAATGAACACTGAAGCTTTCTTT
d_call: TRBD1; v_call: TRBV4-2; j_call: TRBJ2-2; clone_size: .; cdr3_aa: CASSPPGQGHTGELFF; cdr3_nt: TGTGCCAGCAGTCCACCGGGACAGGGACACACCGGGGAGCTGTTTTTT
d_call: .; v_call: TRBV5-1; j_call: TRBJ1-2; clone_size: .; cdr3_aa: CASSLATLDGYTF; cdr3_nt: TGTGCCAGCAGCTTGGCCACATTGGATGGCTACACCTTC
d_call: .; v_call: TRBV27; j_call: TRBJ2-1; clone_size: .; cdr3_aa: CASSYSRGDHQVHTYNEQFF; cdr3_nt: TGTGCCAGCAGCTATTCAAGGGGGGACCACCAGGTTCATACATACAATGAGCAGTTCTTC
d_call: .; v_call: TRBV27; j_call: TRBJ2-1; clone_size: .; cdr3_aa: CASSFPPKYNEQFF; cdr3_nt: TGTGCCAGCAGTTTTCCTCCGAAGTACAATGAGCAGTTCTTC
d_call: TRBD1; v_call: TRBV27; j_call: TRBJ1-5; clone_size: .; cdr3_aa: CASRFDRAGNQPQHF; cdr3_nt: TGTGCCAGCAGGTTTGACAGGGCGGGCAATCAGCCCCAGCATTTT
d_call: TRBD2; v_call: TRBV18; j_call: TRBJ2-5; clone_size: .; cdr3_aa: CASSPGTSGDQYF; cdr3_nt: TGTGCCAGCTCACCAGGGACTAGCGGAGACCAGTACTTC
d_call: .; v_call: TRBV14; j_call: TRBJ2-7; clone_size: once; cdr3_aa: CASSLGPSGQYF; cdr3_nt: TGTGCCAGCAGTCTCGGGCCATCCGGGCAGTACTTC
d_call: .; v_call: TRBV19; j_call: TRBJ2-4; clone_size: .; cdr3_aa: CASSSFGSENIQYF; cdr3_nt: TGTGCCAGTAGTTCGTTCGGGTCTGAAAACATTCAGTACTTC
d_call: .; v_call: TRBV27; j_call: TRBJ1-1; clone_size: .; cdr3_aa: CASTPRAGRDTEAFF; cdr3_nt: TGTGCCAGCACCCCTCGGGCCGGGAGGGATACTGAAGCTTTCTTT
d_call: .; v_call: TRBV7-2; j_call: TRBJ1-6; clone_size: .; cdr3_aa: CASSLGRVYNSPLHF; cdr3_nt: TGTGCCAGCAGCTTAGGCAGGGTCTATAATTCACCCCTCCACTTT
d_call: .; v_call: TRBV18; j_call: TRBJ2-5; clone_size: .; cdr3_aa: CASSPRNLAIGLETQYF; cdr3_nt: TGTGCCAGCTCACCTCGGAACCTAGCTATAGGCCTGGAGACCCAGTACTTC
d_call: .; v_call: TRBV10-3; j_call: TRBJ1-6; clone_size: few; cdr3_aa: CAISAARIDSPLHF; cdr3_nt: TGTGCCATCAGTGCGGCCAGAATAGATTCACCCCTCCACTTT
d_call: .; v_call: TRBV7-2; j_call: TRBJ2-7; clone_size: .; cdr3_aa: CASSSTKGVSYEQYF; cdr3_nt: TGTGCCAGCAGCTCGACCAAGGGGGTCTCCTACGAGCAGTACTTC
d_call: .; v_call: TRBV19; j_call: TRBJ2-7; clone_size: once; cdr3_aa: CASRKGSGSSDEQYF; cdr3_nt: TGTGCCAGTAGGAAAGGTAGTGGCAGTAGCGACGAGCAGTACTTC
d_call: .; v_call: TRBV29-1; j_call: TRBJ1-2; clone_size: .; cdr3_aa: CSVRDGNYGYTF; cdr3_nt: TGCAGCGTAAGGGACGGTAACTATGGCTACACCTTC
d_call: .; v_call: TRBV30; j_call: TRBJ1-1; clone_size: .; cdr3_aa: CAWNVGYSEAFF; cdr3_nt: TGTGCCTGGAATGTGGGGTACAGTGAAGCTTTCTTT
d_call: TRBD1; v_call: TRBV7-9; j_call: TRBJ1-4; clone_size: .; cdr3_aa: CARAEQGALTNEKLFF; cdr3_nt: TGTGCCAGGGCCGAGCAGGGGGCTCTAACTAATGAAAAACTGTTTTTT
d_call: TRBD1; v_call: TRBV6-1; j_call: TRBJ2-7; clone_size: .; cdr3_aa: CASSPRAGTVLF; cdr3_nt: TGTGCCAGCAGCCCAAGGGCCGGGACAGTGCTCTTC
d_call: .; v_call: TRBV5-4; j_call: TRBJ2-1; clone_size: .; cdr3_aa: CASSGGAGAYNEQFF; cdr3_nt: TGTGCCAGCAGCGGGGGGGCAGGGGCGTACAATGAGCAGTTCTTC
d_call: .; v_call: TRBV7-9; j_call: TRBJ1-6; clone_size: few; cdr3_aa: CASSLGTDNSPLHF; cdr3_nt: TGTGCCAGCAGCCTGGGGACGGACAATTCACCCCTCCACTTT